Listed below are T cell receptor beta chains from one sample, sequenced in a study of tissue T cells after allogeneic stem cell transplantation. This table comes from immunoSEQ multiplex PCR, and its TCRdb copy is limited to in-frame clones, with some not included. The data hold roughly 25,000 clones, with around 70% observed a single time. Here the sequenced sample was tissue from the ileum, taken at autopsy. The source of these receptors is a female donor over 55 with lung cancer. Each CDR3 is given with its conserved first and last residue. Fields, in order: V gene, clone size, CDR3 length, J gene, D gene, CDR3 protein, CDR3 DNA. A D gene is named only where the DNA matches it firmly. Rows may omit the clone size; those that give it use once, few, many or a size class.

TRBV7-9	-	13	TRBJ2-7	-	CASRLGASYEQYF	TGTGCCAGCAGGTTAGGGGCATCCTACGAGCAGTACTTC
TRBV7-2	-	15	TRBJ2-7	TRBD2	CASSPGLAGGSEQYF	TGTGCCAGCAGCCCCGGACTAGCGGGGGGGAGCGAGCAGTACTTC
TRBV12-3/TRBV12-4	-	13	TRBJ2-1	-	CASIGSGRSEQFF	TGTGCCAGCATAGGATCAGGGCGGAGTGAGCAGTTCTTC
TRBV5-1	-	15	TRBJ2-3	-	CASSLVQGFTDTQYF	TGCGCCAGCAGCTTGGTTCAGGGCTTCACAGATACGCAGTATTTT
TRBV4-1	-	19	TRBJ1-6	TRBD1	CASSQEIRGAHRDNSPLHF	TGCGCCAGCAGCCAAGAAATCAGGGGGGCACACAGGGATAATTCACCCCTCCACTTT
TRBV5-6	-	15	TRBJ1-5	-	CASSLGPGVPQPQHF	TGTGCCAGCAGCTTGGGCCCAGGGGTTCCTCAGCCCCAGCATTTT
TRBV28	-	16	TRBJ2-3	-	CASSLGGTYAADTQYF	TGTGCCAGCAGTTTAGGCGGAACCTACGCAGCAGATACGCAGTATTTT
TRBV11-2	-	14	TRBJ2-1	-	CASSSLTGRAEQFF	TGTGCCAGCAGCTCCCTGACTGGAAGGGCTGAGCAGTTCTTC
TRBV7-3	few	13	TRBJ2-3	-	CASSLTGTGTQYF	TGTGCCAGCAGCTTAACGGGAACCGGAACGCAGTATTTT
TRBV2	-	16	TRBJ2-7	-	CASSEVRMTGTYEQYF	TGTGCCAGCAGTGAAGTGCGAATGACGGGGACCTACGAGCAGTACTTC
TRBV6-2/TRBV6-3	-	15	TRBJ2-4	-	CASSGTDAGGNIQYF	TGTGCCAGCAGCGGGACAGACGCGGGGGGAAACATTCAGTACTTC
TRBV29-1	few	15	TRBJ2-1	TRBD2	CSVALGLSQGNEQFF	TGCAGCGTTGCCCTGGGACTATCGCAGGGCAATGAGCAGTTCTTC
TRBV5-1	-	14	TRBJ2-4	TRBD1	CASSAGGSRNIQYF	TGCGCCAGCAGTGCAGGGGGCTCGAGAAACATTCAGTACTTC